This T cell receptor (beta chain) was captured by sequencing in a study of cytomegalovirus exposure and HLA in healthy donors. Study-level findings and limits: Fewer N-insertions (relative to the approximately 700-donor mean) were reportedly seen in an Asian-associated ancestry cluster in a later analysis.

The PCR was carried out with 60 Vbeta primers and 13 Jbeta primers. Sequenced by immunoSEQ multiplex PCR; TCRdb stores in-frame clones only, minus some. The sample records roughly 100,000 clones, approximately 82% being singletons. Trimming cost V 5 bases and J 3 bases, with 8 bases left between them. Germline CDR1 reads SGHTA; CDR2 reads FQGNSA. The CDR3 runs 12 residues. This clone has just a few counts. Its antigen remains unknown. The source of this sequence is a man aged 40-50 years in good health and CMV-seropositive. What was sequenced was PBMCs. The chain links TRBV7-2 to TRBJ2-7; D gene ambiguous. The CDR3 spells CASSPPGYEQYF. The CDR3 DNA reads as TGTGCCAGCAGCCCACCGGGCTACGAGCAGTACTTC. Complete variable domain (other parts from reference TRBV7-2 and TRBJ2-7): GAGVSQSPSNKVTEKGKDVELRCDPISGHTALYWYRQSLGQGLEFLIYFQGNSAPDKSGLPSDRFSAERTGGSVSTLTIQRTQQEDSAVYLCASSPPGYEQYFGPGTRLTVT.